This TCR beta chain was obtained from a study of blood T cell repertoires in COVID-19. Study details: The analysed material was cDNA or gDNA that came from T cells, B-cell-depleted T cells, or PBMCs.

TCRdb's copy holds only in-frame clones and misses some; the assay was immunoSEQ multiplex PCR. This sample has 140,000 to 150,000 clones, with about 90% found just once. The V gene's germline CDR1 is MNHEY and CDR2 SMNVEV (reference sequence). V lost 2 bases and J lost 5, with 8 bases in between. The CDR3 is 13 residues long. Source material: peripheral blood. The clonotype was recovered from a woman aged 45 to 65 with acute or convalescent COVID-19. This sequence joins TRBV27 and TRBJ2-3, with D perhaps matching TRBD1 (5 bases). CDR3 in amino acids: CASSLQGVDTQYF. For the CDR3, the DNA is TGTGCCAGCAGTTTACAAGGGGTAGATACGCAGTATTTT.